What follows are 2 T cell receptor beta chains derived from one specimen sequenced in a study of cytomegalovirus exposure and HLA in healthy donors. PCR used 60 Vbeta primers and 13 Jbeta primers. Sequencing used immunoSEQ multiplex PCR; TCRdb keeps in-frame clones, though not all of them. Of approximately 100,000 clones listed, more than 65% are singletons. Sequencing input: PBMCs. The origin of the receptors is a man in his forties in good health and CMV-seropositive.

The chain uses TRBV7-2 and TRBJ2-2; D unresolved. The CDR3 totals 14 residues. Trimming pared 5 bases from V and 0 bases from J, leaving 7 bases between. Germline V gene lookup returns CDR1 SGHTA and CDR2 FQGNSA. As DNA, the CDR3 is TGTGCCAGCAGCCCACAGACGAACACCGGGGAGCTGTTTTTT. Translating it yields CASSPQTNTGELFF.

The gene calls are TRBV5-6 and TRBJ1-2; 8 nucleotides align to TRBD1. Losses at the gene ends were 2 bases for V and 4 bases for J; bases not matched to a gene: 1. CDR1 and CDR2 from the germline V gene are SGHDT and YYEEEE. This CDR3 region has 13 residues. CDR3 amino acids: CASSFQGAYGYTF. The CDR3, as DNA: TGTGCCAGCAGCTTCCAGGGGGCCTATGGCTACACCTTC.